The rows below give T cell receptor beta chains drawn from one sample of a study of cytomegalovirus exposure and HLA in healthy donors. Method: immunoSEQ multiplex PCR; TCRdb's copy keeps in-frame clones and lacks some. The sample has some 250,000 clones, roughly 80% seen once. Input material: PBMCs. Source of these receptors: a woman in her thirties or forties in good health and CMV-seropositive. Each CDR3 is given with its conserved first and last residue. The D gene is left open where the match is weak. Only some rows state a clone size, as once, few, many or a class for expanded clones.

TRBV30	TRBJ2-3	.	.	CAWSELRQDTQYF	TGTGCCTGGAGTGAATTAAGACAGGATACGCAGTATTTT
TRBV19	TRBJ2-7	.	TRBD1	CASSRRTGTYEQYF	TGTGCCAGTAGCCGTCGGACAGGGACCTACGAGCAGTACTTC
TRBV30	TRBJ1-6	.	.	CACKTESSYNSPLHF	TGTGCCTGCAAAACAGAGAGCTCCTATAATTCACCCCTCCACTTT
TRBV4-3	TRBJ1-2	.	.	CASSQGRGPHGYTF	TGCGCCAGCAGCCAAGGCAGGGGTCCCCATGGCTACACCTTC
TRBV9	TRBJ2-2	.	.	CASSPIVNTGELFF	TGTGCCAGCAGCCCTATAGTGAACACCGGGGAGCTGTTTTTT
TRBV6-5	TRBJ2-2	.	.	CASRPPGHAAGELFF	TGTGCCAGCAGACCCCCGGGACACGCGGCCGGGGAGCTGTTTTTT
TRBV7-2	TRBJ2-7	once	.	CASSLHYEQYF	TGTGCCAGCAGCTTACACTACGAGCAGTACTTC
TRBV5-1	TRBJ2-1	.	TRBD2	CASSLALLAGEYNEQFF	TGCGCCAGCAGCTTGGCCCTCCTAGCGGGAGAATACAATGAGCAGTTCTTC
TRBV5-4	TRBJ1-1	once	.	CASSLAGGYTVNTEAFF	TGTGCCAGCAGCTTGGCAGGAGGGTACACGGTGAACACTGAAGCTTTCTTT
TRBV5-1	TRBJ2-7	few	.	CASSLESQGRQQYF	TGCGCCAGCAGCTTGGAATCACAGGGTCGCCAGCAGTACTTC
TRBV19	TRBJ1-2	.	.	CASSIDLGALGGYTF	TGTGCCAGTAGTATAGATTTGGGGGCGCTTGGTGGCTACACCTTC
TRBV28	TRBJ1-3	.	.	CASPPREGEGSSGNTIYF	TGTGCCAGCCCCCCACGGGAAGGGGAGGGGAGCTCTGGAAACACCATATATTTT
TRBV19	TRBJ2-1	.	TRBD1	CASSIRQGAGNEQFF	TGTGCCAGTAGTATCCGACAGGGGGCAGGCAATGAGCAGTTCTTC
TRBV30	TRBJ1-4	.	.	CAWGTTTNEKLFF	TGTGCCTGGGGGACTACTACTAATGAAAAACTGTTTTTT
TRBV5-1	TRBJ2-2	.	TRBD2	CASSPTSGSEGELFF	TGCGCCAGCAGCCCCACTAGCGGGAGCGAGGGGGAGCTGTTTTTT
TRBV6-6	TRBJ1-2	.	TRBD1	CASSYSTGGNYGYTF	TGTGCCAGCAGTTACTCAACAGGGGGAAACTATGGCTACACCTTC
TRBV10-3	TRBJ1-1	.	.	CAISGEGGSGNTEAFF	TGTGCCATCAGTGGGGAGGGCGGGAGTGGGAACACTGAAGCTTTCTTT
TRBV7-9	TRBJ1-6	.	.	CSSSLRSPLHF	TGTTCCAGCAGCTTACGTTCACCCCTCCACTTT
TRBV6-5	TRBJ2-5	.	TRBD1	CASRNGQGDQETQYF	TGTGCCAGCAGGAATGGACAGGGTGACCAAGAGACCCAGTACTTC
TRBV7-6	TRBJ1-6	.	TRBD1	CASSLRGTGEMNSPLHF	TGTGCCAGCAGCTTACGAGGGACAGGGGAAATGAATTCACCCCTCCACTTT
TRBV19	TRBJ2-7	.	TRBD2	CASSKQRGPYEQYF	TGTGCCAGTAGTAAACAGCGGGGGCCCTACGAGCAGTACTTC
TRBV6-6	TRBJ1-4	.	TRBD1	CASLRGQLNEKLFF	TGTGCCAGCCTCCGGGGACAGTTAAATGAAAAACTGTTTTTT
TRBV30	TRBJ2-7	.	TRBD2	CAWSGEGSSYEQYF	TGTGCCTGGAGTGGGGAGGGGTCGTCCTACGAGCAGTACTTC
TRBV9	TRBJ2-3	.	TRBD2	CASSVARAGGTPTDTQYF	TGTGCCAGCAGCGTAGCTCGGGCGGGGGGGACACCCACAGATACGCAGTATTTT
TRBV2	TRBJ2-2	.	.	CASKEGNTGELFF	TGTGCCAGCAAGGAGGGGAACACCGGGGAGCTGTTTTTT
TRBV10-2	TRBJ1-2	.	.	CASSEIQVPGGRGYTF	TGCGCCAGCAGTGAGATACAGGTCCCGGGGGGACGCGGCTACACCTTC
TRBV25-1	TRBJ1-1	.	.	CASTGGVLNRWDEAFF	TGTGCCAGCACCGGGGGGGTACTCAATCGGTGGGATGAAGCTTTCTTT
TRBV5-1	TRBJ1-1	.	.	CASSLVRGLNTEAFF	TGCGCCAGCAGCTTGGTTAGGGGTTTGAACACTGAAGCTTTCTTT
TRBV6-1	TRBJ2-7	.	TRBD1	CASSVSTGSLSYEQYF	TGTGCCAGCAGTGTCTCGACAGGGAGCCTATCCTACGAGCAGTACTTC
TRBV5-1	TRBJ2-7	.	TRBD1	CASSYGQGYIYEQYF	TGCGCCAGCAGCTATGGACAGGGGTATATTTACGAGCAGTACTTC
TRBV2	TRBJ1-1	few	TRBD1	CASSGQGISEAFF	TGTGCCAGCAGTGGACAGGGGATCAGTGAAGCTTTCTTT
TRBV7-2	TRBJ1-1	few	TRBD1	CASSPGGPNTEAFF	TGTGCCAGCAGCCCAGGGGGCCCGAACACTGAAGCTTTCTTT
TRBV19	TRBJ2-7	.	.	CASSILGGTPDREQYF	TGTGCCAGTAGTATCTTGGGGGGGACACCAGACAGGGAGCAGTACTTC
TRBV30	TRBJ2-1	once	TRBD2	CAWKPSGVYNEQFF	TGTGCCTGGAAGCCCAGCGGGGTTTACAATGAGCAGTTCTTC
TRBV10-3	TRBJ1-4	.	.	CAISEPGINEKLFF	TGTGCCATCAGTGAACCAGGGATTAATGAAAAACTGTTTTTT
TRBV9	TRBJ1-2	.	TRBD1	CASSEGNTTGGVEYGYTF	TGTGCCAGCAGCGAGGGGAACACAACAGGGGGCGTAGAATATGGCTACACCTTC
TRBV15	TRBJ2-3	few	TRBD2	CATSRGGTSGGVGSTDTQYF	TGTGCCACCAGCAGAGGCGGGACTAGCGGGGGGGTCGGGAGCACAGATACGCAGTATTTT
TRBV19	TRBJ1-3	once	TRBD1	CASSKRGGAGNTIYF	TGTGCCAGTAGTAAGCGAGGGGGCGCGGGAAACACCATATATTTT
TRBV5-5	TRBJ2-2	.	.	CASSGTLNTGELFF	TGTGCCAGCTCTGGTACACTAAACACCGGGGAGCTGTTTTTT
TRBV6-1	TRBJ2-7	.	.	CASSEIRSYEQYF	TGTGCCAGCAGTGAAATCAGGTCCTACGAGCAGTACTTC
TRBV30	TRBJ2-7	once	TRBD2	CAWSTGTSPFYEQYF	TGTGCCTGGAGTACCGGGACTAGCCCTTTCTACGAGCAGTACTTC
TRBV18	TRBJ1-2	.	.	CASSPPFQDYGYTF	TGTGCCAGCTCACCACCTTTTCAGGACTATGGCTACACCTTC
TRBV7-8	TRBJ2-7	.	.	CASSLVAAGTHFSYEQYF	TGTGCCAGCAGCTTAGTGGCGGCCGGGACACATTTCTCCTACGAGCAGTACTTC
TRBV30	TRBJ2-5	.	.	CAWSVQGQETQYF	TGTGCCTGGAGTGTACAGGGCCAAGAGACCCAGTACTTC
TRBV6-1	TRBJ1-2	.	TRBD1	CASSWDSNPIYGYTF	TGTGCCAGCAGCTGGGACAGCAATCCCATCTATGGCTACACCTTC
TRBV28	TRBJ2-3	.	.	CASSLFPGETDTQYF	TGTGCCAGCAGTTTATTCCCGGGAGAGACAGATACGCAGTATTTT
TRBV5-1	TRBJ2-3	.	.	CASSPWTVTDTQYF	TGCGCCAGCAGCCCTTGGACTGTCACAGATACGCAGTATTTT
TRBV7-6	TRBJ2-7	.	TRBD2	CASSPERGGHESSYEQYF	TGTGCCAGCAGCCCCGAGCGGGGGGGCCACGAGAGCTCCTACGAGCAGTACTTC
TRBV13	TRBJ2-7	.	TRBD2	CASSTGLDNYEQYF	TGTGCCAGCAGCACGGGACTAGACAACTACGAGCAGTACTTC
TRBV6-1	TRBJ1-5	.	TRBD1	CASSPTGDQPQHF	TGTGCCAGCAGTCCGACAGGGGATCAGCCCCAGCATTTT
TRBV9	TRBJ1-2	.	.	CASHGQPYGYTF	TGTGCCAGTCACGGACAACCTTATGGCTACACCTTC
TRBV5-1	TRBJ1-2	.	.	CASSYYRDSNYGYTF	TGCGCCAGCAGCTACTACAGGGATTCCAACTATGGCTACACCTTC
TRBV6-5	TRBJ1-2	.	TRBD1	CASRQGASSYYGYTF	TGTGCCAGCCGACAGGGGGCTTCCTCTTACTATGGCTACACCTTC